One T cell receptor beta chain is described in this entry. These data come from a study of naive and memory T cell subsets. Amplification of ligated cDNA took four PCR rounds with SP2 and nested alpha and beta constant primers. From the 5' RACE reads, TCRdb called clonotypes with MiXCR, one entry per CDR3 protein. This sample has 55,000 to 65,000 distinct CDR3 sequences, with approximately 8% found just once. An oligonucleotide containing a UMI was ligated to the 3' end of TCR cDNA. Adult healthy volunteers gave 2.5 ml peripheral blood for whole-blood RNA. Germline V gene data show CDR1 as SGHRS and CDR2 as YFSETQ. This CDR3 comprises 15 residues. Trimming took off 3 bases at V and 3 bases at J, with 13 bases between the two ends.

The genes are TRBV5-1 and TRBJ1-3; unclear D gene. The clonotype originates from a female donor in good health. Here the CDR3 reads CASSSESGLGNTIYF. The CDR3 nucleotides read TGCGCCAGCAGCTCGGAATCCGGGCTTGGAAACACCATATATTTT. The variable domain in full, with the rest retrieved from reference TRBV5-1 and TRBJ1-3, is KAGVTQTPRYLIKTRGQQVTLSCSPISGHRSVSWYQQTPGQGLQFLFEYFSETQRNKGNFPGRFSGRQFSNSRSEMNVSTLELGDSALYLCASSSESGLGNTIYFGEGSWLTVV.